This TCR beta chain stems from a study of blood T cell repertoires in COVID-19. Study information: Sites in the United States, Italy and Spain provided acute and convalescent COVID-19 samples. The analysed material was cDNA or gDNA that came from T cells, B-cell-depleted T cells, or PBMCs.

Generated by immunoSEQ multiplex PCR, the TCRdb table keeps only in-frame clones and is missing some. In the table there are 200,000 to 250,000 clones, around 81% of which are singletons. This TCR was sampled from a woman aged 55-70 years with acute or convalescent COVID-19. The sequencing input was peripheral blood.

This CDR3 reads CASSQDLAAYGYTF. The CDR3 bases are TGCGCCAGCAGCCAAGATTTGGCGGCCTATGGCTACACCTTC. The chain couples TRBV4-1 to TRBJ1-2; D call uncertain. Germline V lookup: CDR1 MGHRA, CDR2 YSYEKL. This CDR3 is built from 14 residues. The V and J ends lost 0 bases and 4 bases respectively, with 9 bases between them.